This record covers a single T cell receptor beta chain. Per the study methods: Amplification with reference gene primers provided the estimates of nucleated cell counts. Generated by immunoSEQ multiplex PCR, the TCRdb table keeps only in-frame clones and is missing some. V, J and clone size are taken as reported in that table, and D and trimming were inferred from the DNA itself. The repertoire consists of about 180,000 clones, with approximately 87% occurring once and the leading ten covering around 2.6%. This entry comes from a study of blood T cell repertoires in COVID-19. Study summary: Samples came from the United States, Italy and Spain, spanning acute and convalescent COVID-19. PBMCs, B-cell-depleted T cells, or T cells provided the cDNA or gDNA that made up the material.

What was sequenced was peripheral blood. The TCR comes from a man aged 35 to 55 with active or convalescent COVID-19.

The chain's CDR3 is CATTSQPGTGNKDGYTF. CDR3 nucleotides: TGTGCCACCACTTCCCAACCGGGGACAGGGAATAAGGATGGCTACACCTTC. The V and J genes are TRBV10-3 and TRBJ1-2; TRBD1 agrees at 9 bases. With V trimmed by 10 bases and J by 6 bases, 21 bases remained unmatched. Germline V gene lookup returns CDR1 ENHRY and CDR2 SYGVKD. This CDR3 is built from 17 residues.